This T cell receptor (beta chain) was identified during a study of OX40 agonist ivuxolimab in advanced cancers. Broadly, across the study: Ivuxolimab, which targeted the costimulatory receptor OX40 (CD134), was an agonistic, fully human IgG2 monoclonal antibody. Intravenous ivuxolimab was administered to patients every 2 weeks at six dose levels: 0.01, 0.1, 0.3, 1.5, 3 and 10 mg/kg. Among the roughly 52 dose-escalation patients, some 20 had hepatocellular carcinoma, 15 melanoma, 9 renal cell carcinoma and 9 head and neck cancer. In the dose-escalation cohort, 75% to 90% of patients were male, and the mean age was 60 years with a range of about 20 to 90. Prior anti-PD-1, anti-PD-L1 or anti-CTLA-4 therapy was permitted, and checkpoint inhibitors had been received by about 36% of dose-escalation patients. Partial responses occurred in three dose-escalation patients, of whom one had hepatocellular carcinoma and two had cutaneous melanoma. Peripheral TCRbeta sequencing aimed to test whether ivuxolimab altered TCR sequence diversity and caused clonal T-cell expansion. The paper describes the monotherapy dose-escalation part (N of about 52 patients) of the phase I trial of ivuxolimab.

CDR1 and CDR2 were assigned from the germline V gene as MNHNS and SASEGT. From the cysteine through the phenylalanine, the CDR3 covers 15 amino acids. The sequence is cut down to CDR3 DNA, 45 bases in frame from base 1. V is clipped by 5 bases and J by 0 bases, and the sequence between their germline boundaries is 8 bases long. For sequencing of the TCRbeta CDR3 region, genomic DNA was extracted from the sorted cells. TCRbeta CDR3 regions were sequenced using the immunoSEQ Assay. TCRdb carries this immuneACCESS record with in-frame sequences only. Its versions omit some clonotypes, under half of them owing to an unresolved V gene in the studies checked, with the rest unexplained. This sample gives roughly 80,000 clones in total; around 83% of them show up just once. The top ten hold 0.76% of the sample. The research as a whole found: Which antigens the clonally expanded peripheral T cells were specific for was not determined. At doses of 0.1 to 3.0 mg/kg, clonal expansion of both CD4+ and CD8+ blood T cells was observed from baseline to week 6. In the 0.1-3.0 mg/kg groups, partial responders were among the patients with the lowest normalized peripheral clonal expansion, particularly in CD8+ T cells. Low levels of normalized T-cell clonal expansion were also seen in some nonresponding patients. After ivuxolimab, more expanded clones were found on average in CD8+ T cells than in CD4+ T cells.

The trial excluded patients who had a history of autoimmune disease or were on systemic immunosuppression. Peripheral blood for TCR sequencing was drawn from every dose cohort at baseline, at cycle 4 day 1 and at cycle 7 day 1. Samples were obtained from an open-label, multicenter, first-in-human phase I dose-escalation trial of ivuxolimab. Adults with locally advanced or metastatic melanoma, renal cell carcinoma, hepatocellular carcinoma or head and neck squamous cell carcinoma were enrolled in the trial. Before TCR sequencing, CD4+ and CD8+ T cells were separately sorted from peripheral blood. In regard to this clone: Its target antigen remains unknown. One base away there is no much larger clone; base qualities are not given.

The material sequenced was CD4+ or CD8+ T cells sorted from blood, taken in a trial of the OX40 agonist ivuxolimab. The sequence joins TRBV6-1 to TRBJ2-6, with a weak D call of TRBD1 (5 bases match). The source of this sequence is an adult with an advanced solid tumor such as melanoma, head and neck, liver or kidney cancer. The sequence in DNA is TGTGCCAGCAGTCCAGGGCCCTCTGGGGCCAACGTCCTGACTTTC. Translated, this gives CASSPGPSGANVLTF.